This T cell receptor beta chain was found in a study of T cell responses to AZD1222 COVID-19 vaccine. General study findings and limits: Seropositive AZD1222 recipients at baseline numbered only five or six. The donors showed a predominance of white British ancestry and of females, with possible underestimation of clonal diversity.

Second-dose timings of about 4 or about 12 weeks were pooled. The method was immunoSEQ multiplex PCR; TCRdb's version includes in-frame clones alone and lacks a portion of them. The sample shows 70,000 to 95,000 clones, about nine tenths of them seen only once. In regard to this clone: As yet, its antigen is unknown.

The V end was cut by 4 bases, the J end by 0 bases, with 6 bases between. CDR3 length: 13 amino acids. CDR1 is SGHVS and CDR2 is FQNEAQ in the germline V gene. Source: peripheral blood, taken 28 days after the second AZD1222 dose. The receptor was isolated from an adult who received the AZD1222 COVID-19 vaccine. This chain uses TRBV7-8 with TRBJ1-1; D ambiguous. In DNA form, the CDR3 reads TGTGCCAGCAGCTCAAGAGTGAACACTGAAGCTTTCTTT. Its protein is CASSSRVNTEAFF.